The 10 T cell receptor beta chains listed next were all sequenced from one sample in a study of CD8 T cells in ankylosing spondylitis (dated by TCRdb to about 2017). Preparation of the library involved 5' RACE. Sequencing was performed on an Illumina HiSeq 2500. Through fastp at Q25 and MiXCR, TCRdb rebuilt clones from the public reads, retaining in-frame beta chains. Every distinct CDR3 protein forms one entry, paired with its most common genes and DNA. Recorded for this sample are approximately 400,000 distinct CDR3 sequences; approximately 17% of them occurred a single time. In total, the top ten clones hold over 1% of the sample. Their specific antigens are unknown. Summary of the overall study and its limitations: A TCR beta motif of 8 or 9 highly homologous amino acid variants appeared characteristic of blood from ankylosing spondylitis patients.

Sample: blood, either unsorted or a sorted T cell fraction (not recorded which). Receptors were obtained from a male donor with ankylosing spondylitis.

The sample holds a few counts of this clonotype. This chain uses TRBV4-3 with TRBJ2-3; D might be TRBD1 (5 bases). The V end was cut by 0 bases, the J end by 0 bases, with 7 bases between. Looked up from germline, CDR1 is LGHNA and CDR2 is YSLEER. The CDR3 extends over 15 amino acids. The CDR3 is CASSQDRASTDTQYF. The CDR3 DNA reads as TGCGCCAGCAGCCAAGACAGGGCTAGCACAGATACGCAGTATTTT.

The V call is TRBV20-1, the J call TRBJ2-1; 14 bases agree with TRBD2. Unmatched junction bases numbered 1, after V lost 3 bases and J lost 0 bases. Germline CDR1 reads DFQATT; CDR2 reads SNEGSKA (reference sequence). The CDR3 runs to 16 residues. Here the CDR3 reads CSARGLAGDSYNEQFF. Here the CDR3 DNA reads TGCAGTGCTAGGGGACTAGCGGGAGACTCCTACAATGAGCAGTTCTTC.

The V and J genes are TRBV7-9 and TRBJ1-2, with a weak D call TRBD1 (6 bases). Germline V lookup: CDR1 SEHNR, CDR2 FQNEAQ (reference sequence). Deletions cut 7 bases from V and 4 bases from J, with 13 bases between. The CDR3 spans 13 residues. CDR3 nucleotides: TGTGCCAGCACCTGGGAGGGGGTCTATGGCTACACCTTC. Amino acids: CASTWEGVYGYTF. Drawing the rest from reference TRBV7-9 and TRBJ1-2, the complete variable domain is DTGVSQNPRHKITKRGQNVTFRCDPISEHNRLYWYRQTLGQGPEFLTYFQNEAQLEKSRLLSDRFSAERPKGSFSTLEIQRTEQGDSAMYLCASTWEGVYGYTFGSGTRLTVV.

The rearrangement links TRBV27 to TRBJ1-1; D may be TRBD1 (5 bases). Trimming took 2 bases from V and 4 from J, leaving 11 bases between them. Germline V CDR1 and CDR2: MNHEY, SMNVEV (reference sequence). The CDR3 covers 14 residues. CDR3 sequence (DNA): TGTGCCAGCAGTTTAGGGGCCAGAACCACTGAAGCTTTCTTT. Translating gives CASSLGARTTEAFF.

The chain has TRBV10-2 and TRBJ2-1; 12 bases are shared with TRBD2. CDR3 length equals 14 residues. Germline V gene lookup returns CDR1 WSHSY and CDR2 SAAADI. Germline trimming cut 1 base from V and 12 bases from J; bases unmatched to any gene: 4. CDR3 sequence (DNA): TGCGCCAGCAGTGAGTGGACTAGCGGGGCACGGCAGTTCTTC. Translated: CASSEWTSGARQFF.

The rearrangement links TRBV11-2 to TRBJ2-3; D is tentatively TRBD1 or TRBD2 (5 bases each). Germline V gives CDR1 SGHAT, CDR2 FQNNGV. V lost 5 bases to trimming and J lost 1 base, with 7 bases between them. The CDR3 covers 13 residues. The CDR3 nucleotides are TGTGCCAGCAGCGGGGACGGCACAGATACGCAGTATTTT. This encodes CASSGDGTDTQYF.

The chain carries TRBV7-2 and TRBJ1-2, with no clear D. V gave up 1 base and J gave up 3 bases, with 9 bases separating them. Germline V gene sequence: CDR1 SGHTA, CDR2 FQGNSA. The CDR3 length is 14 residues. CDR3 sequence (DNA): TGTGCCAGCAGCTTAGAGGCAAGAGACTATGGCTACACCTTC. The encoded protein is CASSLEARDYGYTF.

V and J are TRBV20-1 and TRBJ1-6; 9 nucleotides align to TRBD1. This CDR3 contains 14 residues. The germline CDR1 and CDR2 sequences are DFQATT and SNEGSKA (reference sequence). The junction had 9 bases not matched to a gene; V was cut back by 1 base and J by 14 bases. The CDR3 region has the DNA TGCAGTGCTAGAGGATGGGACAGGGCGCGGGCCCTCCACTTT. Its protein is CSARGWDRARALHF.

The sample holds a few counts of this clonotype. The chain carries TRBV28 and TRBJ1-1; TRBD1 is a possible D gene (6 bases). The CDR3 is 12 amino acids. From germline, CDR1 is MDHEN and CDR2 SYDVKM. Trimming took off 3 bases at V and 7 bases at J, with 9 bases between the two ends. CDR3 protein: CASSFTGNEAFF. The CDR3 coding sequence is TGTGCCAGCAGTTTCACAGGGAATGAAGCTTTCTTT.

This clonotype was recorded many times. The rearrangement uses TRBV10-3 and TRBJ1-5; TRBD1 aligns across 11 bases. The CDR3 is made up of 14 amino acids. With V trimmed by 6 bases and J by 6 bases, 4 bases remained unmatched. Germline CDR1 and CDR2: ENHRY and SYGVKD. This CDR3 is CAIRAGTGGQPQHF. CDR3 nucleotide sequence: TGTGCCATCAGGGCCGGGACAGGGGGTCAGCCCCAGCATTTT.